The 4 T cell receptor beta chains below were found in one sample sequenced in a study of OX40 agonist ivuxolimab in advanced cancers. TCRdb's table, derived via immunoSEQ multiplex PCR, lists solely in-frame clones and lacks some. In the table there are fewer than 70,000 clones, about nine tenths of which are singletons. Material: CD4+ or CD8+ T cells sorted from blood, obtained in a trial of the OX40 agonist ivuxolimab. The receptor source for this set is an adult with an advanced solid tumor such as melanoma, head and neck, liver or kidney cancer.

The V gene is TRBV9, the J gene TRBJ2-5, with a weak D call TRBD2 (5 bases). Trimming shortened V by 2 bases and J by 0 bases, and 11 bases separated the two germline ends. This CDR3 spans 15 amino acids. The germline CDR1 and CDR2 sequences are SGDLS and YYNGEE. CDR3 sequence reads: CASSVAPADQETQYF. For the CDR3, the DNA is TGTGCCAGCAGCGTTGCCCCAGCGGACCAAGAGACCCAGTACTTC.

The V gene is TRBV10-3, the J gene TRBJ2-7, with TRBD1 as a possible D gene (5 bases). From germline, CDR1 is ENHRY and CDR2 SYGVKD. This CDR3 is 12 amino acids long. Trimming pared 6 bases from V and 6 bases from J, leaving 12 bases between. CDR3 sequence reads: CAISLSTGEQYF. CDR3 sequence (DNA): TGTGCCATCAGCCTGTCAACAGGCGAGCAGTACTTC.

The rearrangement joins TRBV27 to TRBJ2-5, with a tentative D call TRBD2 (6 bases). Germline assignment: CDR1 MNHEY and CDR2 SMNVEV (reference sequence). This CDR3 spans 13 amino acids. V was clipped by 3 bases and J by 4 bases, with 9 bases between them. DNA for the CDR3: TGTGCCAGCAGTTTTGGGACTCGAGAGACCCAGTACTTC. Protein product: CASSFGTRETQYF.

This CDR3 reads CASRLRAPDRASNQPQHF. CDR3 DNA: TGTGCCAGCAGGCTAAGGGCTCCGGACAGGGCAAGCAATCAGCCCCAGCATTTT. The chain links TRBV28 to TRBJ1-5; 8 positions agree with TRBD1. Germline CDR1 is MDHEN and CDR2 is SYDVKM. The CDR3 spans 18 residues. Trimming at V came to 6 bases and at J to 1 base, leaving 14 bases not matched to a gene. Together with reference TRBV28 and TRBJ1-5, the CDR3 gives the full variable domain: DVKVTQSSRYLVKRTGEKVFLECVQDMDHENMFWYRQDPGLGLRLIYFSYDVKMKEKGDIPEGYSVSREKKERFSLILESASTNQTSMYLCASRLRAPDRASNQPQHFGDGTRLSIL.